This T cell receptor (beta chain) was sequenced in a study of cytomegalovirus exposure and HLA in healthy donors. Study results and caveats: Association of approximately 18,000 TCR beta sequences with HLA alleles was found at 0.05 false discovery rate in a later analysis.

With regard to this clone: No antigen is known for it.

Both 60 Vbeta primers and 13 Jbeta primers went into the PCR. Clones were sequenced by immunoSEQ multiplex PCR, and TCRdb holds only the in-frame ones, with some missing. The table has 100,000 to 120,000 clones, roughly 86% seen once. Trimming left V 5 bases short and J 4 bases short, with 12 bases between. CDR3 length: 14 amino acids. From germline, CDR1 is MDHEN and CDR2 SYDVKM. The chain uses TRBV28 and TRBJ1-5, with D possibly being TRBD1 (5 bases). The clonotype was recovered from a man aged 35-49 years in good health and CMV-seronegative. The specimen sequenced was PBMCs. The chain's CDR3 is CASSRQGWNQPQHF. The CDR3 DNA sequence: TGTGCCAGCAGTAGGCAGGGATGGAATCAGCCCCAGCATTTT.